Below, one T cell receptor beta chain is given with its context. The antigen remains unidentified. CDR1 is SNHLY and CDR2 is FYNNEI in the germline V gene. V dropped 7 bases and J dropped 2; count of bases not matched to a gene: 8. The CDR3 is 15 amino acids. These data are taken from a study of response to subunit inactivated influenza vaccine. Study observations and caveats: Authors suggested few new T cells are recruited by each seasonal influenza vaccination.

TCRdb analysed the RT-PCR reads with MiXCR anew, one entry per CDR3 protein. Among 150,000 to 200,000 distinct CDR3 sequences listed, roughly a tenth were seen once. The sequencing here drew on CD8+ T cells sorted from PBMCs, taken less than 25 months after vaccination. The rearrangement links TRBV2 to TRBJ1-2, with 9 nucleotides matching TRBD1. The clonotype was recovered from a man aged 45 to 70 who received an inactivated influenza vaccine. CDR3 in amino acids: CASTPTGQGNYGYTF. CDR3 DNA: TGTGCCAGCACCCCAACTGGACAGGGGAACTATGGCTACACCTTC.